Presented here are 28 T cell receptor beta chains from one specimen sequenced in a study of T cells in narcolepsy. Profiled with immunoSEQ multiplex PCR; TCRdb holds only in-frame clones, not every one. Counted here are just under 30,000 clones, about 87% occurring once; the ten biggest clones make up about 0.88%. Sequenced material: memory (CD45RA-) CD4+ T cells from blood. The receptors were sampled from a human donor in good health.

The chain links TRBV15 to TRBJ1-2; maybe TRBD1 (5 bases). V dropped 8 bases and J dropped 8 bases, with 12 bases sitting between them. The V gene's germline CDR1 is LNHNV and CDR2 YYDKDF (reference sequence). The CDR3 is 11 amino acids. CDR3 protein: CATGTGNGYTF. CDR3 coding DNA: TGTGCCACCGGCACAGGAAACGGCTACACCTTC.

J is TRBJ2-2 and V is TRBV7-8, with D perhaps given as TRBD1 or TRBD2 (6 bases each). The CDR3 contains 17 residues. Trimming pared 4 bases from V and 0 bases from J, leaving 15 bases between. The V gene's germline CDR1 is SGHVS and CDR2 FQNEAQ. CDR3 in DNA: TGTGCCAGCAGCTCGAGACCGGGGGCGTCGAACACCGGGGAGCTGTTTTTT. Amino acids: CASSSRPGASNTGELFF.

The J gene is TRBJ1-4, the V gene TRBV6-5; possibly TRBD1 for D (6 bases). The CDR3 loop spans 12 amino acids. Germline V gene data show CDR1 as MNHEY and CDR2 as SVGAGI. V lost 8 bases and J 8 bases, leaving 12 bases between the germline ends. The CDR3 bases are TGTGCCAGCTCTACAGGGACCGAAAAACTGTTTTTT. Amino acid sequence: CASSTGTEKLFF.

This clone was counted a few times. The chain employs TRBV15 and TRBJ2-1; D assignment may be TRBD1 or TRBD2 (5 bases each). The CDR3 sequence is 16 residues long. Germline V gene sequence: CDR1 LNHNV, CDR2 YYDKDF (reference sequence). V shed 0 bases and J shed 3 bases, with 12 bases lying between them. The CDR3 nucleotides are TGTGCCACCAGCAGAGATCCCCCGGGGCACTACAATGAGCAGTTCTTC. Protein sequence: CATSRDPPGHYNEQFF.

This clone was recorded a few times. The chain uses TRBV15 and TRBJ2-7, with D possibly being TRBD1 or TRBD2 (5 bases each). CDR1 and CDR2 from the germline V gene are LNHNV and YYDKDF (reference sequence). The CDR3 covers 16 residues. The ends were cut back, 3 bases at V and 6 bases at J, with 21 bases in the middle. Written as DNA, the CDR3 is TGTGCCACCAGCAGGGTGACCGGGACCGGCGGTTCCGAGCAGTACTTC. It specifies CATSRVTGTGGSEQYF.

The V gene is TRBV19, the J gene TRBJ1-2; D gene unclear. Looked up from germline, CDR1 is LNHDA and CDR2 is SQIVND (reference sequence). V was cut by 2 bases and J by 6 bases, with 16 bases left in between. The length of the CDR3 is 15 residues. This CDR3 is CASSISRFPAHGYTF. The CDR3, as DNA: TGTGCCAGTAGTATATCAAGGTTCCCCGCCCATGGCTACACCTTC.

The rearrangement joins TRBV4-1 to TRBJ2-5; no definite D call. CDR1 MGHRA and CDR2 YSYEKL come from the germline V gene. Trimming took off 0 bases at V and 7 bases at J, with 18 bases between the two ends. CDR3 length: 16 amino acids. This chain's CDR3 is CASSQDPSGPSGTQYF. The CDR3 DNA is TGCGCCAGCAGCCAAGATCCTTCTGGACCCTCGGGGACCCAGTACTTC.

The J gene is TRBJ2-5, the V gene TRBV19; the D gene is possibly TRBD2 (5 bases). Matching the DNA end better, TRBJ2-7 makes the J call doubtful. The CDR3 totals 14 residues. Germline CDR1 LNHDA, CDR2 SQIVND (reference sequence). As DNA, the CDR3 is TGTGCCAGTAGTAGGAGAGAGGGCTCCTACGAGCAGTACTTC. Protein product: CASSRREGSYEQYF.

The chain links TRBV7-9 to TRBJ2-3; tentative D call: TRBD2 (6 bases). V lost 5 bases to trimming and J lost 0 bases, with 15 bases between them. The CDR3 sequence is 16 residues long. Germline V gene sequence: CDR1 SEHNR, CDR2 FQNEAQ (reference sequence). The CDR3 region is CASSRPEGLSTDTQYF. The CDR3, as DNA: TGTGCCAGCAGCCGGCCGGAGGGCTTAAGCACAGATACGCAGTATTTT.

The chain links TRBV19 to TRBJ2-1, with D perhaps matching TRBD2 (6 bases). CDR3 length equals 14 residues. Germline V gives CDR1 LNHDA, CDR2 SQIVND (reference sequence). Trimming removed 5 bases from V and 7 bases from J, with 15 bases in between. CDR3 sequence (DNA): TGTGCCAGTAGTGTTATGGCTAGCGAAAATGAGCAGTTCTTC. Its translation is CASSVMASENEQFF.

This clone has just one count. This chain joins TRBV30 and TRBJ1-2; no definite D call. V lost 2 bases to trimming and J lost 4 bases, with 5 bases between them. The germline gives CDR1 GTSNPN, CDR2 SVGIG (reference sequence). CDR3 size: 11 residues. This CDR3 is CAWSPVYGYTF. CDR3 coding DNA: TGTGCCTGGAGTCCGGTCTATGGCTACACCTTC.

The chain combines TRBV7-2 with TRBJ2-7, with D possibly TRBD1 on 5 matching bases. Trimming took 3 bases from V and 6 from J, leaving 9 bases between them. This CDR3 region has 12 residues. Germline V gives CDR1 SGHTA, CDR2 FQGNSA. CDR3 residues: CASSLGLVEQYF. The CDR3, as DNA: TGTGCCAGCAGCTTGGGGCTAGTCGAGCAGTACTTC.

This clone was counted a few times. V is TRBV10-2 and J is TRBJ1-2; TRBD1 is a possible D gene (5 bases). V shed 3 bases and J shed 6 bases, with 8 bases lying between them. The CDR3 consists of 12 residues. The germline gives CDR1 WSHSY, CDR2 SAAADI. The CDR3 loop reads CASSERGDGYTF. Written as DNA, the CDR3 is TGCGCCAGCAGTGAAAGGGGAGATGGCTACACCTTC.

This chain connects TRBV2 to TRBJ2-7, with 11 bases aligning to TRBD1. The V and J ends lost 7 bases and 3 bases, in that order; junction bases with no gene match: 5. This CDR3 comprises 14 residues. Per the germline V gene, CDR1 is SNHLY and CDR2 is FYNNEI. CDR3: CASNRDRGIYEQYF. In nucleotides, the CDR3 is TGTGCCAGCAACAGGGACAGGGGGATCTACGAGCAGTACTTC.

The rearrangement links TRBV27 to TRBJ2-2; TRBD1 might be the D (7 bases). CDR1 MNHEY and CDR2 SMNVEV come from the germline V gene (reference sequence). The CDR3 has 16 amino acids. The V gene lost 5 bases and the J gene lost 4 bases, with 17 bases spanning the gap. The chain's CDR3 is CASSPWEDRITGELFF. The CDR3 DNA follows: TGTGCCAGCAGTCCCTGGGAGGACAGGATCACCGGGGAGCTGTTTTTT.

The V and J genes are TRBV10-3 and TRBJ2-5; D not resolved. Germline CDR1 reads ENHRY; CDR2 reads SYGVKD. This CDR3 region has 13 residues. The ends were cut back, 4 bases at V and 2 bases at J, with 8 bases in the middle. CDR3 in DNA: TGTGCCATCAGTGTTGGTGCGCAAGAGACCCAGTACTTC. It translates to CAISVGAQETQYF.

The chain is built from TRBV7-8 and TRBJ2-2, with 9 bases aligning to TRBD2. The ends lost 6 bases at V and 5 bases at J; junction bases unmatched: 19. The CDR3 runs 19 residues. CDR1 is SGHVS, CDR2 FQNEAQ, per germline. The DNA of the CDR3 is TGTGCCAGCAGGGACCCCCGACGAGCGGCGGGGGGGCGAACCGGGGAGCTGTTTTTT. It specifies CASRDPRRAAGGRTGELFF.

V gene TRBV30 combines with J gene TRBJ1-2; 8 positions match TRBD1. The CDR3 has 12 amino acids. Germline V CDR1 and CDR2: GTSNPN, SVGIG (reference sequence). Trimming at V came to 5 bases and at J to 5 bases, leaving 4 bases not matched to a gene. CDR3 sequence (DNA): TGTGCCTGGCAGGGGGCCGGTTATGGCTACACCTTC. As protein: CAWQGAGYGYTF. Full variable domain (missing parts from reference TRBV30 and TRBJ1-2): SQTIHQWPATLVQPVGSPLSLECTVEGTSNPNLYWYRQAAGRGLQLLFYSVGIGQISSEVPQNLSASRPQDRQFILSSKKLLLSDSGFYLCAWQGAGYGYTFGSGTRLTVV.

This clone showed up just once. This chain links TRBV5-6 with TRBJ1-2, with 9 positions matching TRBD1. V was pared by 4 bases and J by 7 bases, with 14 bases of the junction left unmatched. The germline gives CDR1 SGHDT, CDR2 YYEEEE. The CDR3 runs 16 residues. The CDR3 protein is CASSPRRSDRGAGYTF. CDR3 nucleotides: TGTGCCAGCAGCCCGCGCCGGTCGGACAGGGGAGCTGGCTACACCTTC.

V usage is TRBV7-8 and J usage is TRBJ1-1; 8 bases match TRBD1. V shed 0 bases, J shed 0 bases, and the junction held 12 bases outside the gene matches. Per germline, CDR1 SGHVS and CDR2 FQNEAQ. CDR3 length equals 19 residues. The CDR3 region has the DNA TGTGCCAGCAGCTTAGCGCTGCATCCAGGGGGCTATATGAACACTGAAGCTTTCTTT. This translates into CASSLALHPGGYMNTEAFF. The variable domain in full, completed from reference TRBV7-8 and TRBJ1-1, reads GAGVSQSPRYKVAKRGQDVALRCDPISGHVSLFWYQQALGQGPEFLTYFQNEAQLDKSGLPSDRFFAERPEGSVSTLKIQRTQQEDSAVYLCASSLALHPGGYMNTEAFFGQGTRLTVV.

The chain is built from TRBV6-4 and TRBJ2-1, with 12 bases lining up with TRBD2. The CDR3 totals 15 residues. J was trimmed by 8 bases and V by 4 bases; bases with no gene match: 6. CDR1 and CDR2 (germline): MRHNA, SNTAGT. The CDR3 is CASSALAGGLYEQFF. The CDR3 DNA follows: TGTGCCAGCAGTGCTCTAGCGGGAGGGCTCTATGAGCAGTTCTTC.

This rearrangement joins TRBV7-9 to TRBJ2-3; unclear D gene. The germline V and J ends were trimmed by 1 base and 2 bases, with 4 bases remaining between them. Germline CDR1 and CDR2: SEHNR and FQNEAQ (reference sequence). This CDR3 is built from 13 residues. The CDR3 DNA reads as TGTGCCAGCAGCTTAGACAACACAGATACGCAGTATTTT. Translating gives CASSLDNTDTQYF. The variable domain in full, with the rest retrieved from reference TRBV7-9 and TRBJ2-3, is DTGVSQNPRHKITKRGQNVTFRCDPISEHNRLYWYRQTLGQGPEFLTYFQNEAQLEKSRLLSDRFSAERPKGSFSTLEIQRTEQGDSAMYLCASSLDNTDTQYFGPGTRLTVL.

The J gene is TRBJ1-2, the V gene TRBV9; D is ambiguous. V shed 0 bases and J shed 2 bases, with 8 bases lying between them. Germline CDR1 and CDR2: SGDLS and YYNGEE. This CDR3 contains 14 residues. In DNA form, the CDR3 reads TGTGCCAGCAGCGTAGGCCAACGGAACTATGGCTACACCTTC. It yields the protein CASSVGQRNYGYTF.

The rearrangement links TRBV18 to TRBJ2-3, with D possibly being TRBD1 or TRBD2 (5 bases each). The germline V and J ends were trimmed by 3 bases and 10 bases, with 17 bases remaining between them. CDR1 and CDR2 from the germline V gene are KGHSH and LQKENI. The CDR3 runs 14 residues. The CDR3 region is CASSPGADSTAQYF. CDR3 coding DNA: TGTGCCAGCTCACCCGGGGCTGACTCCACGGCGCAGTATTTT. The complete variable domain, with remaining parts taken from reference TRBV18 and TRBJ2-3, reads NAGVMQNPRHLVRRRGQEARLRCSPMKGHSHVYWYRQLPEEGLKFMVYLQKENIIDESGMPKERFSAEFPKEGPSILRIQQVVRGDSAAYFCASSPGADSTAQYFGPGTRLTVL.

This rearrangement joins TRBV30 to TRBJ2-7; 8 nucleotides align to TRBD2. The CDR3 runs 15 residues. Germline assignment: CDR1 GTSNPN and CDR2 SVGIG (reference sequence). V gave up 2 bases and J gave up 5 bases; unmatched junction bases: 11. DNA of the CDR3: TGTGCCTGGAGTTCCTGGGGTAGCGGGGTCGACGAGCAGTACTTC. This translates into CAWSSWGSGVDEQYF.

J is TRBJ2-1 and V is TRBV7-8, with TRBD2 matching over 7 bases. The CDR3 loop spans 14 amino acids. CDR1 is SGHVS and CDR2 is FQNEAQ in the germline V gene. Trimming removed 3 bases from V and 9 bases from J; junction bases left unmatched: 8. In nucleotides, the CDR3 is TGTGCCAGCAGCTTGTTCGGCGGGAGAGGTGAGCAGTTCTTC. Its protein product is CASSLFGGRGEQFF.

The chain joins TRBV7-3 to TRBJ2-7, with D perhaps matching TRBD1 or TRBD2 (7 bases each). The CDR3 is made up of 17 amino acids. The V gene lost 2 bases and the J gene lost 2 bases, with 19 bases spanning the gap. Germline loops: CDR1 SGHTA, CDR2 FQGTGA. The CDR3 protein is CASSLSGGGDSTYEQYF. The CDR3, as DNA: TGTGCCAGCAGCTTATCCGGGGGAGGGGACAGCACCTACGAGCAGTACTTC. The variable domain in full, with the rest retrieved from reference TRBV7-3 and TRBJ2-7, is GAGVSQTPSNKVTEKGKYVELRCDPISGHTALYWYRQSLGQGPEFLIYFQGTGAADDSGLPNDRFFAVRPEGSVSTLKIQRTERGDSAVYLCASSLSGGGDSTYEQYFGPGTRLTVT.

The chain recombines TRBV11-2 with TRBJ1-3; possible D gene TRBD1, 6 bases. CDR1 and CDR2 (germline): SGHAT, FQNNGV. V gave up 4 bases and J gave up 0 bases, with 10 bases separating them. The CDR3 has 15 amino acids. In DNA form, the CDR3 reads TGTGCCAGCAGCTCCACAGGGTTCTCTGGAAACACCATATATTTT. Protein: CASSSTGFSGNTIYF.